The 32 T cell receptor beta chains below were found in one sample sequenced in a study of cytomegalovirus exposure and HLA in healthy donors. Primers included in the PCR were 60 Vbeta and 13 Jbeta primers. This table comes from immunoSEQ multiplex PCR, and its TCRdb copy is limited to in-frame clones, with some not included. The sample lists about 90,000 clones; approximately 84% were seen once. The sequenced sample was PBMCs. All receptors come from a man younger than 30 in good health and CMV-seronegative.

The chain recombines TRBV6-5 with TRBJ2-1; weak D call: TRBD1 (6 bases). V was cut by 2 bases and J by 9 bases, with 11 bases left in between. Germline V gene lookup returns CDR1 MNHEY and CDR2 SVGAGI. This CDR3 region has 13 residues. The CDR3 DNA sequence: TGTGCCAGCAGTTACCCGACAGGCGGTGAGCAGTTCTTC. It translates to CASSYPTGGEQFF.

V is TRBV7-9 and J is TRBJ1-1; no definite D call. Germline V gives CDR1 SEHNR, CDR2 FQNEAQ (reference sequence). Trimming left V 5 bases short and J 3 bases short, with 13 bases between. The CDR3 length is 14 residues. CDR3 amino acids: CASSQAGRDTEAFF. CDR3 in DNA: TGTGCCAGCAGCCAAGCGGGGAGGGACACTGAAGCTTTCTTT.

In nucleotides, the CDR3 is TGTGCCAGCAGCCGAGGGACTTATCCCTACGAGCAGTACTTC. Protein: CASSRGTYPYEQYF. The chain employs TRBV6-5 and TRBJ2-7; tentatively, D is TRBD2 (6 bases). Germline V gives CDR1 MNHEY, CDR2 SVGAGI. V lost 6 bases to trimming and J lost 2 bases, with 14 bases between them. The CDR3 contains 14 residues.

The V call is TRBV2, the J call TRBJ2-6, with D uncertain. V lost 4 bases and J 0 bases, leaving 4 bases between the germline ends. The CDR3 runs to 14 residues. Germline V gives CDR1 SNHLY, CDR2 FYNNEI. The CDR3 sequence: CASSVASGANVLTF. CDR3 DNA: TGTGCCAGCAGTGTGGCCTCTGGGGCCAACGTCCTGACTTTC.

A note on this clone: Other DNA sequences in this specimen translate into the identical CDR3. CDR3 residues: CAWKTGTGNQPQHF. Written as DNA, the CDR3 is TGTGCCTGGAAGACAGGGACGGGCAATCAGCCCCAGCATTTT. The chain is built from TRBV30 and TRBJ1-5, with 7 bases lining up with TRBD1. Unmatched junction bases numbered 5, after V lost 4 bases and J lost 2 bases. Germline CDR1 and CDR2: GTSNPN and SVGIG (reference sequence). This CDR3 is built from 14 residues.

V is TRBV9 and J is TRBJ2-3, with D possibly matching TRBD1 (5 bases). Between the trimmed V and J ends, which lost 7 bases and 3 bases, there was a span of 6 bases. This CDR3 spans 11 amino acids. Germline assignment: CDR1 SGDLS and CDR2 YYNGEE. CDR3 nucleotides: TGTGCCAGCGGGGCTACAGATACGCAGTATTTT. Its protein is CASGATDTQYF.

This clone was observed once. The chain has TRBV5-4 and TRBJ2-2, with unresolved D. The CDR3 has 13 residues. V lost 0 bases to trimming and J lost 6 bases, with 6 bases between them. Germline V gene lookup returns CDR1 SGHNT and CDR2 YYREEE (reference sequence). The CDR3 nucleotides are TGTGCCAGCAGCTTGGGTGTAGCCGGGGAGCTGTTTTTT. The encoded protein is CASSLGVAGELFF.

The rearrangement uses TRBV5-1 and TRBJ1-2; 7 nucleotides line up with TRBD1. The CDR3 covers 15 residues. The trim removed 4 bases at V and 6 bases at J, leaving 12 bases unmatched. Germline values: CDR1 SGHRS, CDR2 YFSETQ. The CDR3 nucleotides read TGCGCCAGCAGCCCGGTGTTGGAGGGGGCGAATGGCTACACCTTC. This codes for CASSPVLEGANGYTF.

The rearrangement uses TRBV18 and TRBJ2-1, with 11 bases matching TRBD2. Germline CDR1 and CDR2: KGHSH and LQKENI. This CDR3 has 15 residues. With 3 bases clipped from V and 7 bases from J, the junction kept 5 bases outside the gene matches. The CDR3 DNA reads as TGTGCCAGCTCACCGACTAGCGGGGTCTTGAATGAGCAGTTCTTC. Translated, it gives CASSPTSGVLNEQFF.

A single count supports this clone. V usage is TRBV28 and J usage is TRBJ1-5, with 8 bases fitting TRBD1. J was trimmed by 0 bases and V by 5 bases; bases with no gene match: 6. The germline V gene encodes CDR1 MDHEN and CDR2 SYDVKM. The CDR3 covers 16 residues. The CDR3 coding sequence is TGTGCCAGCAGTCCCCAGACAGGGGCTAGCAATCAGCCCCAGCATTTT. Its translation is CASSPQTGASNQPQHF.

This chain links TRBV27 with TRBJ2-7; D uncertain. Per the germline V gene, CDR1 is MNHEY and CDR2 is SMNVEV (reference sequence). The CDR3 loop spans 14 amino acids. The V end lost 2 bases, the J end lost 2 bases, and 10 bases lay between the germline ends. The CDR3 DNA sequence: TGTGCCAGCAGTTTAGTGTCCAGGCCCTACGAGCAGTACTTC. This codes for CASSLVSRPYEQYF.

The rearrangement joins TRBV18 to TRBJ2-7; 8 bases are a match to TRBD2. The junction had 1 base not matched to a gene; V was cut back by 3 bases and J by 3 bases. In germline, CDR1 is KGHSH, CDR2 LQKENI. There are 13 residues in the CDR3. In DNA, the CDR3 is TGTGCCAGCTCACCGGGACTAGACTACGAGCAGTACTTC. This translates into CASSPGLDYEQYF.

The CDR3 nucleotides are TGTGCCAGCAGCCGACAGGGTCGTGATGGAAACACCATATATTTT. Protein: CASSRQGRDGNTIYF. This chain uses TRBV6-6 with TRBJ1-3; 7 bases are a match to TRBD1. This CDR3 is 15 amino acids long. The germline gives CDR1 MNHNY, CDR2 SVGAGI (reference sequence). V was clipped by 6 bases and J by 3 bases; unmatched bases: 8.

The chain combines TRBV7-2 with TRBJ2-3; 10 bases match TRBD2. The CDR3 runs 18 residues. The germline V gene has CDR1 SGHTA and CDR2 FQGNSA. The V and J ends lost 0 bases and 0 bases, in that order; junction bases with no gene match: 6. The CDR3 loop reads CASSLASSSGGSTDTQYF. The CDR3 DNA reads as TGTGCCAGCAGCTTAGCGTCGTCTAGCGGGGGAAGCACAGATACGCAGTATTTT.

This clone was counted only a few times. V gene TRBV18 combines with J gene TRBJ2-1, with D possibly being TRBD1 (6 bases). Germline CDR1 and CDR2: KGHSH and LQKENI. The CDR3 spans 13 residues. V was clipped by 8 bases and J by 5 bases, with 13 bases between them. CDR3 loop: CASRDTVDNEQFF. In DNA form, the CDR3 reads TGTGCCAGCCGGGACACTGTGGACAATGAGCAGTTCTTC.

This clone has only a few counts. The J gene is TRBJ1-3, the V gene TRBV9; D call uncertain. Per germline, CDR1 SGDLS and CDR2 YYNGEE. Trimming took off 0 bases at V and 7 bases at J, with 20 bases between the two ends. This CDR3 is 17 amino acids long. CDR3 in DNA: TGTGCCAGCAGCGTAGCTGGCAGGTCAGAGGGTCGGAACACCATATATTTT. Protein: CASSVAGRSEGRNTIYF. Based on the CDR3 plus reference TRBV9 and TRBJ1-3, the full variable domain is DSGVTQTPKHLITATGQRVTLRCSPRSGDLSVYWYQQSLDQGLQFLIQYYNGEERAKGNILERFSAQQFPDLHSELNLSSLELGDSALYFCASSVAGRSEGRNTIYFGEGSWLTVV.

The chain uses TRBV7-2 and TRBJ1-1; D ambiguous. Germline values: CDR1 SGHTA, CDR2 FQGNSA. CDR3 size: 13 residues. Trimming stripped 3 bases from V and 4 bases from J, with 9 bases between. CDR3 sequence reads: CASSFVAATEAFF. The CDR3 DNA is TGTGCCAGCAGCTTCGTGGCGGCCACTGAAGCTTTCTTT.

This rearrangement joins TRBV27 to TRBJ1-1; 7 bases are shared with TRBD1. Germline trimming cut 5 bases from V and 7 bases from J; bases unmatched to any gene: 7. This CDR3 region has 13 residues. Germline CDR1 MNHEY, CDR2 SMNVEV (reference sequence). CDR3 nucleotide sequence: TGTGCCAGCAGTGCCGGGACAGAAGGTGAAGCTTTCTTT. As protein: CASSAGTEGEAFF.

The chain uses TRBV30 and TRBJ1-5; D gene ambiguous. From germline, CDR1 is GTSNPN and CDR2 SVGIG (reference sequence). Trimming removed 0 bases from V and 4 bases from J, with 10 bases in between. The CDR3 totals 14 residues. The DNA of the CDR3 is TGTGCCTGGAGTGTACTTGGAGGAAATCAGCCCCAGCATTTT. Protein: CAWSVLGGNQPQHF.

The J gene is TRBJ1-1, the V gene TRBV2; D is unclear. V was clipped by 1 base and J by 4 bases, with 7 bases between them. Germline loops: CDR1 SNHLY, CDR2 FYNNEI. This CDR3 has 13 residues. The CDR3 nucleotides read TGTGCCAGCAGTGAAGGGGGAGGCACTGAAGCTTTCTTT. This translates into CASSEGGGTEAFF.

This clone was detected a few times. This chain uses TRBV5-6 with TRBJ2-7; D possibly corresponds to TRBD2 (5 bases). This CDR3 has 14 amino acids. Germline lookup yields CDR1 SGHDT and CDR2 YYEEEE. The V end was cut by 9 bases, the J end by 3 bases, with 19 bases between. The CDR3 loop is CATTVNSGGYEQYF. The DNA of the CDR3 is TGTGCCACCACCGTAAACAGCGGAGGCTACGAGCAGTACTTC.

The chain combines TRBV25-1 with TRBJ1-1; D ambiguous. The CDR3 extends over 14 amino acids. The ends were cut back, 3 bases at V and 6 bases at J, with 14 bases in the middle. Looked up from germline, CDR1 is MGHDK and CDR2 is SYGVNS. The CDR3 loop reads CASSERPRGAEAFF. CDR3 nucleotides: TGTGCCAGCAGTGAGCGCCCTAGAGGCGCTGAAGCTTTCTTT.

The V gene is TRBV9, the J gene TRBJ1-2, with 12 bases fitting TRBD1. This CDR3 comprises 16 residues. In germline, CDR1 is SGDLS, CDR2 YYNGEE. Trimming took 1 base from V and 8 from J; bases not matched to a gene: 9. The CDR3 is CASSVNMGQGAIGYTF. CDR3 nucleotides: TGTGCCAGCAGCGTAAACATGGGACAGGGGGCGATCGGCTACACCTTC.

The rearrangement links TRBV7-3 to TRBJ2-5; 7 nucleotides line up with TRBD1. The CDR3 loop spans 13 amino acids. The germline CDR1 and CDR2 sequences are SGHTA and FQGTGA. The V gene end was trimmed by 4 bases and the J gene end by 5 bases; junction bases not matched to a gene: 4. CDR3 in amino acids: CASSSQGEETQYF. CDR3 DNA: TGTGCCAGCAGCTCCCAGGGGGAGGAGACCCAGTACTTC.

This clone appeared a single time. This chain uses TRBV30 with TRBJ1-1; 7 bases fit TRBD1. Looked up from germline, CDR1 is GTSNPN and CDR2 is SVGIG (reference sequence). J lost 1 base, V lost 5 bases, and 7 bases had no gene match. There are 14 residues in the CDR3. CDR3 sequence reads: CAWSNRGWNTEAFF. For the CDR3, the DNA is TGTGCCTGGTCGAACAGGGGATGGAACACTGAAGCTTTCTTT.

The V call is TRBV5-6, the J call TRBJ1-6, with D unclear. The V gene lost 0 bases and the J gene lost 9 bases, with 10 bases spanning the gap. The CDR3 has 14 amino acids. The germline V gene has CDR1 SGHDT and CDR2 YYEEEE. For the CDR3, the DNA is TGTGCCAGCAGCTTGGCTTCCTCGGGTTCACCCCTCCACTTT. Its protein product is CASSLASSGSPLHF.

This chain joins TRBV11-3 and TRBJ2-1, with D tentatively TRBD1 (5 bases). CDR3 size: 13 residues. Germline CDR1 is SGHNT and CDR2 is YENEEA. Trimming took 3 bases from V and 7 from J, leaving 10 bases between them. The DNA of the CDR3 is TGTGCCAGCAGCTTGGGCAGGGAAAATGAGCAGTTCTTC. It translates to CASSLGRENEQFF.

The chain uses TRBV28 and TRBJ1-3; perhaps TRBD1 as D (6 bases). Germline CDR1 and CDR2: MDHEN and SYDVKM. This CDR3 has 16 amino acids. The V and J ends lost 3 bases and 3 bases respectively, with 15 bases between them. CDR3 in amino acids: CASSLIVGAYGNTIYF. CDR3 nucleotides: TGTGCCAGCAGTTTGATAGTGGGGGCTTATGGAAACACCATATATTTT.

The chain employs TRBV29-1 and TRBJ1-2; D is perhaps TRBD1 (5 bases). The germline gives CDR1 SQVTM, CDR2 ANQGSEA. Trimming took 6 bases from V and 3 from J, leaving 14 bases between them. This CDR3 region has 13 residues. The CDR3 loop is CSVGTLADYGYTF. CDR3 in DNA: TGCAGCGTGGGGACCCTAGCGGACTATGGCTACACCTTC.

The chain uses TRBV11-2 and TRBJ2-1; 11 nucleotides match TRBD2. V lost 5 bases, J lost 6 bases, and 9 bases stayed unmatched. This CDR3 spans 16 amino acids. CDR1 is SGHAT, CDR2 FQNNGV, per germline. Written as DNA, the CDR3 is TGTGCCAGCAGCCCGCTTAGCGGGAGGGCCATCAATGAGCAGTTCTTC. Protein product: CASSPLSGRAINEQFF.

The rearrangement joins TRBV7-9 to TRBJ1-6, with D maybe TRBD1 (6 bases). Trimming cost V 5 bases and J 10 bases, with 18 bases left between them. CDR1 is SEHNR and CDR2 is FQNEAQ in the germline V gene (reference sequence). This CDR3 region has 15 residues. CDR3: CASSAVQGYGSPLHF. The CDR3 coding sequence is TGTGCCAGCAGCGCTGTACAGGGTTACGGATCACCCCTCCACTTT.

This clone occurred a few times. The chain recombines TRBV27 with TRBJ2-7, with a possible D match to TRBD1 (6 bases). The V and J ends lost 3 bases and 4 bases respectively, with 19 bases between them. Germline-derived CDR1 and CDR2 are MNHEY and SMNVEV (reference sequence). This CDR3 comprises 16 residues. The CDR3 region has the DNA TGTGCCAGCAGTTTCCTGAGGGGGATAAGCGTTTACGAGCAGTACTTC. Amino acid sequence: CASSFLRGISVYEQYF.